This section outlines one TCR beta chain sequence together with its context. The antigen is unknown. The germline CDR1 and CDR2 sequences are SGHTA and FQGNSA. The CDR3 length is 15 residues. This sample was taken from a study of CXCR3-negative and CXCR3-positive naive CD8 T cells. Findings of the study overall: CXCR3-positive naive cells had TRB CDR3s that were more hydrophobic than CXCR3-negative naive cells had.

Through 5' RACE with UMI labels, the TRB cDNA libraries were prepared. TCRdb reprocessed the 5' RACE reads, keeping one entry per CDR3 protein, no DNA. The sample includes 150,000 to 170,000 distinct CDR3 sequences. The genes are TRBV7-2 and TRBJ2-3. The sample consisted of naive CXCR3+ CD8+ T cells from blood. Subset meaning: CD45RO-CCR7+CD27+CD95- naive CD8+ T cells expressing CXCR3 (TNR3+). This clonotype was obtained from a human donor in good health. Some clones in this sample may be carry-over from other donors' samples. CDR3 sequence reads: CASSLNSMIRDTQYF.